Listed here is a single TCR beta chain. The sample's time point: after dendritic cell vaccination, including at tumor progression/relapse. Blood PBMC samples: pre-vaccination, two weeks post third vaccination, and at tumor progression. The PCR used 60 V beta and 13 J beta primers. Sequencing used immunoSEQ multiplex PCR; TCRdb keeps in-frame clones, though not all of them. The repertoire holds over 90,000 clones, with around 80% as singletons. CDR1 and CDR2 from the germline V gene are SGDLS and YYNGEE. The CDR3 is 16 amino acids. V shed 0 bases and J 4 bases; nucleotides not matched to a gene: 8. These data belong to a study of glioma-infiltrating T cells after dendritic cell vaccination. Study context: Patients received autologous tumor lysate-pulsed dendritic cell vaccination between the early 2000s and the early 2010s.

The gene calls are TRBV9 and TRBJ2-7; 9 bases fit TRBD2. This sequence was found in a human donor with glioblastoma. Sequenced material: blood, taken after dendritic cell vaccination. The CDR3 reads CASSVAGTAGGYEQYF. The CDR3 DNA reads TGTGCCAGCAGCGTAGCAGGGACAGCGGGAGGTTACGAGCAGTACTTC. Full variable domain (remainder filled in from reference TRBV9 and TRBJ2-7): DSGVTQTPKHLITATGQRVTLRCSPRSGDLSVYWYQQSLDQGLQFLIQYYNGEERAKGNILERFSAQQFPDLHSELNLSSLELGDSALYFCASSVAGTAGGYEQYFGPGTRLTVT.